A single sample is the source of the 29 T cell receptor beta chains below, sequenced in a study of T cell responses to AZD1222 COVID-19 vaccine. TCRdb's copy holds only in-frame clones and misses some; the assay was immunoSEQ multiplex PCR. The sample gives roughly 120,000 clones, about 90% of which show up once; roughly 1.6% is in the top ten. This material consisted of peripheral blood, taken 28 days after the second AZD1222 dose. These TCRs come from an adult who received the AZD1222 COVID-19 vaccine.

The chain is built from TRBV9 and TRBJ1-2, with unresolved D. The germline V gene encodes CDR1 SGDLS and CDR2 YYNGEE. Trimming stripped 4 bases from V and 4 bases from J, with 14 bases between. The CDR3 totals 14 residues. In DNA, the CDR3 is TGTGCCAGCAGCCCCCGGACGGCAGCCTATGGCTACACCTTC. It translates to CASSPRTAAYGYTF. The entire variable domain, with the rest obtained from reference TRBV9 and TRBJ1-2, is as follows: DSGVTQTPKHLITATGQRVTLRCSPRSGDLSVYWYQQSLDQGLQFLIQYYNGEERAKGNILERFSAQQFPDLHSELNLSSLELGDSALYFCASSPRTAAYGYTFGSGTRLTVV.

This chain uses TRBV28 with TRBJ2-1; 11 bases match TRBD2. Germline V gene data show CDR1 as MDHEN and CDR2 as SYDVKM. The CDR3 extends over 15 amino acids. The V and J ends lost 7 bases and 5 bases, in that order; junction bases with no gene match: 7. CDR3 bases: TGTGCCAGCAATAGAGTAGCGGGAGGGGACAATGAGCAGTTCTTC. Protein sequence: CASNRVAGGDNEQFF.

The chain uses TRBV5-6 and TRBJ1-4, with TRBD1 matching over 9 bases. Trimming at V came to 0 bases and at J to 8 bases, leaving 5 bases not matched to a gene. Germline V gives CDR1 SGHDT, CDR2 YYEEEE. This CDR3 has 15 amino acids. The CDR3: CASSLVTGGGEKLFF. The DNA of the CDR3 is TGTGCCAGCAGCTTGGTGACAGGGGGTGGAGAAAAACTGTTTTTT.

The chain is built from TRBV27 and TRBJ1-2, with D tentatively TRBD1 (5 bases). CDR3 length: 16 amino acids. With 3 bases removed from V and 0 bases from J, the gap between germline ends came to 14 bases. Germline values: CDR1 MNHEY, CDR2 SMNVEV (reference sequence). The CDR3 sequence: CASSLVGAQSNYGYTF. The CDR3, as DNA: TGTGCCAGCAGTTTGGTAGGGGCACAGTCTAACTATGGCTACACCTTC.

J is TRBJ1-5 and V is TRBV4-1; D is unclear. Germline V gene lookup returns CDR1 MGHRA and CDR2 YSYEKL. The CDR3 has 12 amino acids. Trimming stripped 1 base from V and 9 bases from J, with 7 bases between. Here the CDR3 DNA reads TGCGCCAGCAGCCAAGTAGGCGGGCCCCAGCATTTT. Protein sequence: CASSQVGGPQHF.

CDR3 DNA sequence: TGTGCCAGCACCGAGGGCTCCCTCGGTGGGACCCAGTACTTC. Amino acids: CASTEGSLGGTQYF. The rearrangement uses TRBV2 and TRBJ2-5, with TRBD2 as a possible D gene (5 bases). There are 14 residues in the CDR3. Germline-derived CDR1 and CDR2 are SNHLY and FYNNEI. The V gene lost 7 bases and the J gene lost 7 bases, with 19 bases spanning the gap.

The gene calls are TRBV4-1 and TRBJ1-5; the match to TRBD1 covers 8 bases. V was pared by 2 bases and J by 5 bases, with 11 bases of the junction left unmatched. The CDR3 covers 17 residues. Per germline, CDR1 MGHRA and CDR2 YSYEKL. CDR3 nucleotides: TGCGCCAGCAGCCAAAGCCAGGGGGCAAAAAACTATCAGCCCCAGCATTTT. It encodes CASSQSQGAKNYQPQHF.

This chain links TRBV4-1 with TRBJ1-5, with D uncertain. The germline V gene has CDR1 MGHRA and CDR2 YSYEKL. CDR3 length: 15 residues. The V gene lost 0 bases and the J gene lost 5 bases, with 11 bases spanning the gap. The CDR3 here is CASSQEYGPHQPQHF. DNA of the CDR3: TGCGCCAGCAGCCAAGAATATGGACCGCATCAGCCCCAGCATTTT.

The chain links TRBV7-6 to TRBJ1-2; 7 bases map to TRBD1. Germline V gene data show CDR1 as SGHVS and CDR2 as FNYEAQ. With V trimmed by 4 bases and J by 4 bases, 9 bases remained unmatched. The CDR3 has 15 amino acids. The CDR3 bases are TGTGCCAGCAGCTCACACCCGGGACAGACCTATGGCTACACCTTC. Amino acid sequence: CASSSHPGQTYGYTF.

The chain joins TRBV12-3 or TRBV12-4 to TRBJ1-2; TRBD1 matches at 7 bases. The CDR3 contains 13 residues. Trimming took 1 base from V and 8 from J; bases not matched to a gene: 4. The DNA for the CDR3 is TGTGCCAGCAGTTTAGAACAGGGGTTGGGCTACACCTTC. Its translation: CASSLEQGLGYTF.

The V gene is TRBV5-1, the J gene TRBJ1-3; 7 nucleotides line up with TRBD1. Germline V gene lookup returns CDR1 SGHRS and CDR2 YFSETQ. V dropped 0 bases and J dropped 3; count of bases not matched to a gene: 0. The CDR3 sequence is 14 residues long. CDR3 nucleotide sequence: TGCGCCAGCAGCTTGGGGGACAGTGGAAACACCATATATTTT. Translated: CASSLGDSGNTIYF.

The sample holds a few counts of this clone. The chain couples TRBV6-5 to TRBJ2-7; D is perhaps TRBD1 or TRBD2 (5 bases each). V dropped 8 bases and J dropped 7 bases, with 12 bases sitting between them. In germline, CDR1 is MNHEY, CDR2 SVGAGI. This CDR3 spans 11 amino acids. CDR3: CASFTGREQYF. The CDR3 region has the DNA TGTGCCAGCTTTACGGGGCGGGAGCAGTACTTC.

The DNA of the CDR3 is TGTGCCAGCAGCAACAGGGCTCAGCCCCAGCATTTT. Protein sequence: CASSNRAQPQHF. The chain is built from TRBV12-3 or TRBV12-4 and TRBJ1-5, with D perhaps matching TRBD1 (6 bases). The CDR3 sequence is 12 residues long. V lost 6 bases to trimming and J lost 6 bases, with 9 bases between them.

The V gene is TRBV9, the J gene TRBJ1-6; D is perhaps TRBD1 (5 bases). Germline V gives CDR1 SGDLS, CDR2 YYNGEE. The length of the CDR3 is 15 residues. The germline V and J ends were trimmed by 3 bases and 8 bases, with 15 bases remaining between them. In DNA form, the CDR3 reads TGTGCCAGCAGCGATTTACGGGGGGTTGATTCACCCCTCCACTTT. Its protein is CASSDLRGVDSPLHF.

This chain uses TRBV27 with TRBJ1-1, with D hard to call. This CDR3 spans 14 amino acids. The germline gives CDR1 MNHEY, CDR2 SMNVEV (reference sequence). V was trimmed by 5 bases and J by 2 bases, leaving 12 bases between them. The CDR3 reads CASSAWGGNTEAFF. CDR3 nucleotides: TGTGCCAGCAGTGCATGGGGTGGTAACACTGAAGCTTTCTTT.

This clone was detected only once. V gene TRBV7-6 combines with J gene TRBJ2-2, with 7 nucleotides matching TRBD1. V gave up 4 bases and J gave up 0 bases; unmatched junction bases: 2. The CDR3 sequence is 15 residues long. Germline-derived CDR1 and CDR2 are SGHVS and FNYEAQ. The CDR3 DNA reads TGTGCCAGCAGCTCAGGGACAGCGAACACCGGGGAGCTGTTTTTT. Translated, it gives CASSSGTANTGELFF. Variable domain in full (rest from reference TRBV7-6 and TRBJ2-2): GAGVSQSPRYKVTKRGQDVALRCDPISGHVSLYWYRQALGQGPEFLTYFNYEAQQDKSGLPNDRFSAERPEGSISTLTIQRTEQRDSAMYRCASSSGTANTGELFFGEGSRLTVL.

The genes are TRBV27 and TRBJ1-1; maybe TRBD1 (5 bases). The V end lost 5 bases, the J end lost 4 bases, and 17 bases lay between the germline ends. Germline loops: CDR1 MNHEY, CDR2 SMNVEV (reference sequence). The CDR3 runs 15 residues. CDR3 DNA sequence: TGTGCCAGCAGTGCCCCGGGGGTTCGGAGCACTGAAGCTTTCTTT. As protein: CASSAPGVRSTEAFF.

The gene calls are TRBV4-1 and TRBJ2-2, with TRBD2 matching over 8 bases. With 4 bases clipped from V and 3 bases from J, the junction kept 16 bases outside the gene matches. The CDR3 contains 19 residues. The germline CDR1 and CDR2 sequences are MGHRA and YSYEKL. The CDR3 region has the DNA TGCGCCAGCAGCCTCCCGGATTGGCGGGGGGCGACGGACACCGGGGAGCTGTTTTTT. Translating it yields CASSLPDWRGATDTGELFF.

The chain employs TRBV7-3 and TRBJ2-2, with TRBD1 matching 8 bases. CDR3 length: 18 residues. J gave up 5 bases and V 5 bases, and 16 bases lay outside the gene matches. Germline V CDR1 and CDR2: SGHTA, FQGTGA. The CDR3 protein is CASSPTLEQGVGTGELFF. In DNA, the CDR3 is TGTGCCAGCAGCCCCACCCTTGAACAGGGGGTGGGGACCGGGGAGCTGTTTTTT.

This rearrangement joins TRBV19 to TRBJ1-5; 8 bases are a match to TRBD1. The CDR3 is 15 residues long. V gave up 5 bases and J gave up 3 bases; unmatched junction bases: 6. Germline V CDR1 and CDR2: LNHDA, SQIVND (reference sequence). The CDR3 sequence is CASSLMTGANQPQHF. DNA of the CDR3: TGTGCCAGTAGTTTAATGACAGGGGCCAATCAGCCCCAGCATTTT.

The chain uses TRBV14 and TRBJ2-3; 8 bases align to TRBD2. This CDR3 has 16 residues. V trimming: 4 bases; J trimming: 8 bases; junction bases outside the gene matches: 14. CDR1 is SGHDN, CDR2 FVKESK, per germline. DNA for the CDR3: TGTGCCAGCAGCCCTCTGGGGGGATATAGCGGGACTACGCAGTATTTT. Translation gives CASSPLGGYSGTTQYF.

The rearrangement links TRBV12-3 or TRBV12-4 to TRBJ2-3, with D perhaps TRBD1 (5 bases). The CDR3 covers 12 residues. The V end lost 5 bases, the J end lost 7 bases, and 10 bases lay between the germline ends. CDR3 sequence (DNA): TGTGCCAGCAGTGCCACAGGTTATACGCAGTATTTT. Translated, it gives CASSATGYTQYF.

The CDR3 DNA sequence: TGCGCCGAACTCAGGGTCGCCCAGCCCCAGCATTTT. This gives the protein CAELRVAQPQHF. V and J are TRBV23-1 and TRBJ1-5; TRBD1 might be the D (5 bases). TRBV23-1 is labeled an ORF, and its function is uncertain. This CDR3 comprises 12 residues. The V and J ends lost 11 bases and 7 bases respectively, with 15 bases between them.

The chain recombines TRBV24-1 with TRBJ2-3; D possibly matches TRBD1 or TRBD2 (6 bases each). V lost 2 bases to trimming and J lost 2 bases, with 13 bases between them. Germline V gene sequence: CDR1 KGHDR, CDR2 SFDVKD. The CDR3 covers 16 residues. Here the CDR3 DNA reads TGTGCCACCAGTGATTATGGGGGGCTCGACACAGATACGCAGTATTTT. Amino acid sequence: CATSDYGGLDTDTQYF.

The CDR3 region is CASSHASVDNSPLHF. Written as DNA, the CDR3 is TGTGCCAGCAGCCATGCGTCGGTGGATAATTCACCCCTCCACTTT. The chain has TRBV3-1 (or the pseudogene TRBV3-2) and TRBJ1-6, with D hard to call. The CDR3 runs to 15 residues. V lost 3 bases and J 5 bases, leaving 11 bases between the germline ends. Germline loops: CDR1 LGHDT, CDR2 YNNKEL (reference sequence).

V gene TRBV4-1 combines with J gene TRBJ2-7; 9 bases line up with TRBD1. Germline CDR1 MGHRA, CDR2 YSYEKL. V lost 4 bases to trimming and J lost 8 bases; unmatched junction nucleotides: 9. The CDR3 length is 14 residues. The CDR3 sequence: CASSPLVTGGKQYF. In DNA, the CDR3 is TGCGCCAGCAGCCCCTTGGTGACAGGGGGTAAGCAGTACTTC.

This sequence joins TRBV6-5 and TRBJ2-1; D unclear. Trimming removed 0 bases at V and 6 bases at J, with 6 bases between. Germline values: CDR1 MNHEY, CDR2 SVGAGI. CDR3 size: 13 residues. The CDR3 DNA reads TGTGCCAGCAGTTACTCCTACCTCAATGAGCAGTTCTTC. Residues: CASSYSYLNEQFF.

The genes are TRBV7-3 and TRBJ1-2; D is uncertain. Germline values: CDR1 SGHTA, CDR2 FQGTGA. The length of the CDR3 is 14 residues. Trimming pared 1 base from V and 2 bases from J, leaving 8 bases between. The CDR3 region is CASSLNGLNYGYTF. The CDR3 nucleotides read TGTGCCAGCAGCTTAAATGGTCTGAACTATGGCTACACCTTC.

This clone was picked up one time. The gene calls are TRBV29-1 and TRBJ1-3; 7 bases match TRBD1. This CDR3 region has 12 residues. Trimming removed 6 bases from V and 4 bases from J; junction bases left unmatched: 3. Germline CDR1 SQVTM, CDR2 ANQGSEA. CDR3 in amino acids: CSVQGRGNTIYF. CDR3 in DNA: TGCAGCGTACAGGGGCGAGGAAACACCATATATTTT.